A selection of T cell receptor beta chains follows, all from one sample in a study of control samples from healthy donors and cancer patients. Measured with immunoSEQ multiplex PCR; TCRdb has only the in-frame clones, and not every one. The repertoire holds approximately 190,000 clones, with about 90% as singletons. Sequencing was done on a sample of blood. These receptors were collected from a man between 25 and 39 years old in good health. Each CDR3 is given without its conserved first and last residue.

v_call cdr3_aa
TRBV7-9 ASSPPIGTTYNEQF
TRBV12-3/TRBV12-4 ASSPQGGQPQH
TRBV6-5 ASRNLGSGANVLT
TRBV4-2 ASSQDRGSVYGYT
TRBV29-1 SVVGVVGTDTQY
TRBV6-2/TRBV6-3 ASSSSGGAFTQY
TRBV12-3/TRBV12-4 ASTQDSDQPQH
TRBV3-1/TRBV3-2 ASSRPDLYGELF
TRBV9 ASSPEGPMRRF
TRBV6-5 ASSPAGQTIYGYT
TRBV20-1 SAVGNEQF
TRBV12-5 ASGPSSYNEQF
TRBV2 ASRGTDTQY
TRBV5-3 ARSSGLKNIQY
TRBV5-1 ASSLNYGEEGGYT
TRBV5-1 ASSSPGQGNIATNEKLF
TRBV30 AWELAGYNEQF
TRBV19 ASGHDRVSGDTQY
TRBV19 ASSMRDTQY
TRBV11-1 ASSFLGAGANVLT